The next 9 T cell receptor beta chains were all read from a single sample in a study of cytomegalovirus exposure and HLA in healthy donors. The study ran its PCR with 60 Vbeta and 13 Jbeta primers. Produced via immunoSEQ multiplex PCR; TCRdb's table is partial and in-frame only. The data show about 250,000 clones, with about 93% seen just once and about 1.7% held by the top ten. The sample was PBMCs. The receptors were gathered from a girl aged 2-9 years in good health and CMV-seronegative.

This chain uses TRBV14 with TRBJ2-7; D is undetermined. Germline V gene lookup returns CDR1 SGHDN and CDR2 FVKESK. The CDR3 length is 17 residues. V was pared by 0 bases and J by 6 bases, with 21 bases between. In DNA, the CDR3 is TGTGCCAGCAGCCAAGATCCCTTACGTCGTATCTCGGGCGAGCAGTACTTC. This sequence encodes CASSQDPLRRISGEQYF.

The chain combines TRBV5-4 with TRBJ2-3; 12 nucleotides match TRBD2. In germline, CDR1 is SGHNT, CDR2 YYREEE (reference sequence). This CDR3 is built from 16 residues. With V trimmed by 4 bases and J by 3 bases, 6 bases remained unmatched. The chain's CDR3 is CASSPTSGGRTDTQYF. The CDR3 DNA reads as TGTGCCAGCAGCCCGACTAGCGGGGGACGAACAGATACGCAGTATTTT. Filled out from reference TRBV5-4 and TRBJ2-3, the complete variable domain reads ETGVTQSPTHLIKTRGQQVTLRCSSQSGHNTVSWYQQALGQGPQFIFQYYREEENGRGNFPPRFSGLQFPNYSSELNVNALELDDSALYLCASSPTSGGRTDTQYFGPGTRLTVL.

The J gene is TRBJ1-6, the V gene TRBV6-7, with unresolved D. TRBV6-7 is classed as an ORF, of uncertain function. This CDR3 contains 14 residues. The V end was cut by 4 bases, the J end by 9 bases, with 13 bases between. The CDR3 DNA sequence: TGTGCCAGCAGTTCCCCGGAGGGTGGTTCACCCCTCCACTTT. This gives the protein CASSSPEGGSPLHF.

The CDR3 region has the DNA TGTGCCAGCAGCTTTGGGAAGGGGATTGACTCAAATAATTCACCCCTCCACTTT. Translating it yields CASSFGKGIDSNNSPLHF. The chain has TRBV5-4 and TRBJ1-6; D is possibly TRBD1 (5 bases). The ends were cut back, 2 bases at V and 5 bases at J, with 20 bases in the middle. CDR1 SGHNT and CDR2 YYREEE come from the germline V gene (reference sequence). The CDR3 has 18 residues.

This clone was seen once. The V call is TRBV7-2, the J call TRBJ2-2; D not resolved. Germline CDR1 and CDR2: SGHTA and FQGNSA. The CDR3 has 13 residues. The V end lost 5 bases, the J end lost 4 bases, and 8 bases lay between the germline ends. CDR3 loop: CASSRAFTGELFF. The CDR3 DNA reads as TGTGCCAGCAGCCGAGCCTTCACCGGGGAGCTGTTTTTT. Filled out from reference TRBV7-2 and TRBJ2-2, the complete variable domain reads GAGVSQSPSNKVTEKGKDVELRCDPISGHTALYWYRQSLGQGLEFLIYFQGNSAPDKSGLPSDRFSAERTGGSVSTLTIQRTQQEDSAVYLCASSRAFTGELFFGEGSRLTVL.

The CDR3 sequence is CASSRGPYEQYF. CDR3 coding DNA: TGTGCCAGCTCCAGGGGTCCCTACGAGCAGTACTTC. This chain uses TRBV19 with TRBJ2-7, with D maybe TRBD1 (6 bases). There are 12 residues in the CDR3. V was clipped by 9 bases and J by 2 bases, with 11 bases between them. Germline-derived CDR1 and CDR2 are LNHDA and SQIVND (reference sequence).

This chain links TRBV5-6 with TRBJ1-1; 7 nucleotides match TRBD1. Germline values: CDR1 SGHDT, CDR2 YYEEEE. The CDR3 has 15 amino acids. V dropped 4 bases and J dropped 0; count of bases not matched to a gene: 6. For the CDR3, the DNA is TGTGCCAGCAGCCGGAATGACAGGGTGAACACTGAAGCTTTCTTT. It yields the protein CASSRNDRVNTEAFF.

The gene calls are TRBV5-6 and TRBJ2-5; D possibly corresponds to TRBD1 (6 bases). Trimming removed 4 bases at V and 6 bases at J, with 16 bases between. Germline-derived CDR1 and CDR2 are SGHDT and YYEEEE. There are 14 residues in the CDR3. CDR3 in DNA: TGTGCCAGCAGCCCCCGTGACAGGTCGAAGACCCAGTACTTC. It encodes CASSPRDRSKTQYF. The full variable domain, in which reference TRBV5-6 and TRBJ2-5 provide the parts outside the CDR3, is DAGVTQSPTHLIKTRGQQVTLRCSPKSGHDTVSWYQQALGQGPQFIFQYYEEEERQRGNFPDRFSGHQFPNYSSELNVNALLLGDSALYLCASSPRDRSKTQYFGPGTRLLVL.

The V call is TRBV10-1, the J call TRBJ2-5; D gene uncertain. The end of the DNA aligns better with TRBJ2-7, so the J call may be wrong. Germline assignment: CDR1 WNHNN and CDR2 SYGVQD (reference sequence). The CDR3 covers 9 residues. Written as DNA, the CDR3 is TGCGCCAGCATACTCGAGCAGTACTTC. Translating gives CASILEQYF.